This paragraph covers one T cell receptor beta chain sequence. Its antigen is not known. Given the absence of the conserved phenylalanine or tryptophan at the CDR3 end, a read error is likely. The limits of the CDR3 on the DNA are not certain, so only TCRdb's listed CDR3 is given. These data belong to a study of CD8+CD57+ T cells in acquired aplastic anemia. Study-level background: The study obtained an average of roughly 3 ug of DNA from sorted CD4+ and CD8+ cells.

Both TCR beta VDJ combination and CDR3 sequence profiling were carried out. Genomic DNA was the template for this profiling. TCRdb processed the reads anew with MiXCR; each CDR3 protein has one entry. Of about 260,000 distinct CDR3 sequences listed, around 82% are singletons. Patients chosen for sequencing had CD8+CD57+ cells that had expanded, as shown by flow cytometry. Acquired aplastic anemia of severe grade affected all patients. Sampling of blood occurred while the patients had still received no therapy. Study-wide results and limits: With respect to CD8+ Simpson's diversity, patients and controls did not differ significantly.

Inclusive of both ends, the CDR3 amounts to 13 amino acids. From germline, CDR1 is SGHVS and CDR2 FQNEAQ. V and J are TRBV7-8 and TRBJ2-1; the table gives TRBD2 as D, unverified against the DNA. The sequencing sample was made of sorted CD4+, CD8+, or CD8+CD57+ T cells (not recorded which) from PBMCs. The TCR comes from a human donor with aplastic anemia. This CDR3 is CASSFGGGHDQLY.